The present T cell receptor (beta chain) was sequenced within a study of cytomegalovirus exposure and HLA in healthy donors. This PCR relied on a set of 60 Vbeta primers and 13 Jbeta primers. Clones were sequenced by immunoSEQ multiplex PCR, and TCRdb holds only the in-frame ones, with some missing. The sample records about 190,000 clones, over 70% being singletons. The table lists this clone with a count of one. Sample: PBMCs. This receptor was identified in a woman in her 30s in good health and CMV-seronegative.

The DNA for the CDR3 is TGTGCCAGCAGCTCAGGACTAGCGTCCTACAATGAGCAGTTCTTC. Protein: CASSSGLASYNEQFF. This rearrangement joins TRBV7-2 to TRBJ2-1, with TRBD2 matching over 9 bases. The V and J ends lost 4 bases and 1 base, in that order; junction bases with no gene match: 2. The V gene's germline CDR1 is SGHTA and CDR2 FQGNSA. The CDR3 is made up of 15 amino acids.